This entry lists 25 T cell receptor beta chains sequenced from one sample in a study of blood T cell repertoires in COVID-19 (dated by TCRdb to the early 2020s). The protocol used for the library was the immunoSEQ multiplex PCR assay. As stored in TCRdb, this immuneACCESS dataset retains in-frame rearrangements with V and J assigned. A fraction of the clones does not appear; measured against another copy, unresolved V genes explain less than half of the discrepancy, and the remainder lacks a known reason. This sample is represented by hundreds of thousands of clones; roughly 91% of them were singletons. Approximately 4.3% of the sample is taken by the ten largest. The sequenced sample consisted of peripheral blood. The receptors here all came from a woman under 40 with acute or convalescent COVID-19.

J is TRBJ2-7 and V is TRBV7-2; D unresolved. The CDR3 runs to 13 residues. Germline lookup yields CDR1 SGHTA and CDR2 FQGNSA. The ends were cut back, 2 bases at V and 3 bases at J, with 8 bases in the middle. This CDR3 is CASSLLPFYEQYF. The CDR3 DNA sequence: TGTGCCAGCAGCTTACTACCCTTCTACGAGCAGTACTTC.

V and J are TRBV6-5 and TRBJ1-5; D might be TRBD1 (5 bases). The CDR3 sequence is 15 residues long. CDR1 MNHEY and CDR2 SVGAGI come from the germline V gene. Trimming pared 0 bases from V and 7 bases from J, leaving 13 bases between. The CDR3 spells CASSYSYGGDQPQHF. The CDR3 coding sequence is TGTGCCAGCAGTTACTCTTACGGGGGGGACCAGCCCCAGCATTTT.

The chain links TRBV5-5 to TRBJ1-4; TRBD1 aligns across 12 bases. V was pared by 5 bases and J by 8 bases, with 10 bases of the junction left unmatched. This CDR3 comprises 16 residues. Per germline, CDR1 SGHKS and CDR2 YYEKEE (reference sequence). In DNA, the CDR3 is TGTGCCAGCAGGCGCGGGACAGGGGGCGATGGAGAAAAACTGTTTTTT. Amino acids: CASRRGTGGDGEKLFF.

CDR3 DNA: TGTGCCAGCAGCCCCAGACAGGGGGCAGGCAATGAGCAGTTCTTC. Its translation is CASSPRQGAGNEQFF. The gene calls are TRBV21-1 and TRBJ2-1; the listed D gene, TRBD1, was not tested against the DNA. TRBV21-1 has pseudogene status. The CDR3 totals 15 residues.

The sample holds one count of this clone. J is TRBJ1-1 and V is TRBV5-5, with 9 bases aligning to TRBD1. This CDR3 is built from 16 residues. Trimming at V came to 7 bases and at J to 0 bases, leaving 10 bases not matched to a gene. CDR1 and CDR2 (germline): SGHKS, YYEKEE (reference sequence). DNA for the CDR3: TGTGCCAGCGGACTAACAGGGGGCAGGGTGAACACTGAAGCTTTCTTT. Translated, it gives CASGLTGGRVNTEAFF.

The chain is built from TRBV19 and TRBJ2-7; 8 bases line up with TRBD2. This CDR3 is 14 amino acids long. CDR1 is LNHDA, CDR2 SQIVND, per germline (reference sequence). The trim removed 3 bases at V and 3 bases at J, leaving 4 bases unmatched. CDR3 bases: TGTGCCAGTAGTATTGGGACTAGGCGCTACGAGCAGTACTTC. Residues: CASSIGTRRYEQYF.

The CDR3: CASSVELAGGQNEQFF. The CDR3 nucleotides are TGTGCCAGCAGCGTCGAACTAGCGGGGGGGCAGAATGAGCAGTTCTTC. The chain uses TRBV7-2 and TRBJ2-1, with TRBD2 matching 13 bases. In germline, CDR1 is SGHTA, CDR2 FQGNSA. J lost 7 bases, V lost 5 bases, and 8 bases had no gene match. CDR3 length equals 16 residues. Full variable domain (rest looked up from reference TRBV7-2 and TRBJ2-1): GAGVSQSPSNKVTEKGKDVELRCDPISGHTALYWYRQSLGQGLEFLIYFQGNSAPDKSGLPSDRFSAERTGGSVSTLTIQRTQQEDSAVYLCASSVELAGGQNEQFFGPGTRLTVL.

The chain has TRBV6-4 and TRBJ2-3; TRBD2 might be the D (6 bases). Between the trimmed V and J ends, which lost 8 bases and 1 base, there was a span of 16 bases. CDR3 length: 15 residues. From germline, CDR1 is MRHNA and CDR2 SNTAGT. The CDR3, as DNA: TGTGCCAGCGGCGCTGACCCGGGGGGCACAGATACGCAGTATTTT. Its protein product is CASGADPGGTDTQYF.

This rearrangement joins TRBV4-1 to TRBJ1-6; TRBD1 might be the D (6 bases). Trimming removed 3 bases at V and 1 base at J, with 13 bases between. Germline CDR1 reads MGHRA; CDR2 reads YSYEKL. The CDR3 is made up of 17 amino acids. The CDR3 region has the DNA TGCGCCAGCAGCCAGGAACCACAGGGATCCTATAATTCACCCCTCCACTTT. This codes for CASSQEPQGSYNSPLHF.

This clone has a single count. The CDR3 nucleotides read TGCGCCAGCAGTCCTTCCGGGGATCCCCTTATTTTCGAGCAGTACTTC. Translated, it gives CASSPSGDPLIFEQYF. This rearrangement joins TRBV23-1 to TRBJ2-7, with a possible D match to TRBD2 (5 bases). TRBV23-1 is an ORF, and what it does is uncertain. CDR3 size: 16 residues. Trimming stripped 4 bases from V and 6 bases from J, with 22 bases between.

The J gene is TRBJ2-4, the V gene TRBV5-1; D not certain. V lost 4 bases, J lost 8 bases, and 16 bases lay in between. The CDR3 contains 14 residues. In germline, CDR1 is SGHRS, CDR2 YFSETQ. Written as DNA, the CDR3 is TGCGCCAGCAGCCGTATTACAAGAGGAGACATTCAGTACTTC. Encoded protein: CASSRITRGDIQYF.

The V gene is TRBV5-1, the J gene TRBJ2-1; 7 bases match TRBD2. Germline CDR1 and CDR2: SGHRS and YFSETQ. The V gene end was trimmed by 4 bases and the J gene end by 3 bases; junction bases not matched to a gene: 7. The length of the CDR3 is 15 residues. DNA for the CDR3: TGCGCCAGCAGCACCGGACTAGACGTCTACAATGAGCAGTTCTTC. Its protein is CASSTGLDVYNEQFF.

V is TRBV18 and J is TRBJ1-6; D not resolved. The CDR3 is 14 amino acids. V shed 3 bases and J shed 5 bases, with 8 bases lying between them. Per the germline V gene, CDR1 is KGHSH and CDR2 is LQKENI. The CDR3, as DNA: TGTGCCAGCTCACCTGGGCAAAATAATTCACCCCTCCACTTT. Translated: CASSPGQNNSPLHF. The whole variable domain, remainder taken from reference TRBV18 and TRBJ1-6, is NAGVMQNPRHLVRRRGQEARLRCSPMKGHSHVYWYRQLPEEGLKFMVYLQKENIIDESGMPKERFSAEFPKEGPSILRIQQVVRGDSAAYFCASSPGQNNSPLHFGNGTRLTVT.

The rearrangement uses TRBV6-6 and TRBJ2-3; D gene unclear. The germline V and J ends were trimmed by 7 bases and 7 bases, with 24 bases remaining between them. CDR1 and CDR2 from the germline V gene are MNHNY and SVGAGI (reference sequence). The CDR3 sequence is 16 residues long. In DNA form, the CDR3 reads TGTGCCAGCACCGGATCGGCACTATCAACTGAACATACGCAGTATTTT. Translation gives CASTGSALSTEHTQYF.

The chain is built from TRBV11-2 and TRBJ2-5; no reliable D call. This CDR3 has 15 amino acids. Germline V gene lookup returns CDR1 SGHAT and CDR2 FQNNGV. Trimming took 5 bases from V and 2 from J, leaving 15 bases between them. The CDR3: CASSSSPTSQETQYF. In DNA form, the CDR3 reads TGTGCCAGCAGCAGCAGCCCGACATCACAAGAGACCCAGTACTTC.

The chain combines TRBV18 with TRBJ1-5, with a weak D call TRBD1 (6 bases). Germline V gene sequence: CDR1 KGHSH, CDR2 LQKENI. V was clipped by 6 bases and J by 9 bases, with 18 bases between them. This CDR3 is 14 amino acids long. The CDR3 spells CASSPTAGAGPQHF. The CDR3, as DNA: TGTGCCAGCTCCCCAACGGCGGGGGCCGGGCCCCAGCATTTT.

The CDR3 protein is CASSEIGGDTEAFF. Written as DNA, the CDR3 is TGTGCCAGCAGTGAAATAGGAGGGGACACTGAAGCTTTCTTT. V and J are TRBV25-1 and TRBJ1-1, with a weak D call TRBD1 (5 bases). Germline V gene data show CDR1 as MGHDK and CDR2 as SYGVNS. The CDR3 totals 14 residues. The V gene lost 2 bases and the J gene lost 3 bases, with 10 bases spanning the gap.

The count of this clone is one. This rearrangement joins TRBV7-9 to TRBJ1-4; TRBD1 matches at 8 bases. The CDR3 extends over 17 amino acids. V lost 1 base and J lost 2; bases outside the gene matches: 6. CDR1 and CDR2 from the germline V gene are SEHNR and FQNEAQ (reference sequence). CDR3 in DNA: TGTGCCAGCAGCTTAGGGCAGGGGGCGCCCACTAATGAAAAACTGTTTTTT. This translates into CASSLGQGAPTNEKLFF. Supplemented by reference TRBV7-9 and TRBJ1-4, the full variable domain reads DTGVSQNPRHKITKRGQNVTFRCDPISEHNRLYWYRQTLGQGPEFLTYFQNEAQLEKSRLLSDRFSAERPKGSFSTLEIQRTEQGDSAMYLCASSLGQGAPTNEKLFFGSGTQLSVL.

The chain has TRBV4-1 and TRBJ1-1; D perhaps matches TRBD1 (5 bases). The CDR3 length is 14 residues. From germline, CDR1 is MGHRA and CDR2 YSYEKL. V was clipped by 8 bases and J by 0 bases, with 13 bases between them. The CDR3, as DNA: TGCGCCAGCTCGTTTGGGGGGATGAACACTGAAGCTTTCTTT. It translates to CASSFGGMNTEAFF.

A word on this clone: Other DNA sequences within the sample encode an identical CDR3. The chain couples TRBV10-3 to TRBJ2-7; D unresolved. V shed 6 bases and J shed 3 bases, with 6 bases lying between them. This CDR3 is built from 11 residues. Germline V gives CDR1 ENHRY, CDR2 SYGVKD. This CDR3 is CAISELYEQYF. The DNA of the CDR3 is TGTGCCATCAGCGAACTCTACGAGCAGTACTTC.

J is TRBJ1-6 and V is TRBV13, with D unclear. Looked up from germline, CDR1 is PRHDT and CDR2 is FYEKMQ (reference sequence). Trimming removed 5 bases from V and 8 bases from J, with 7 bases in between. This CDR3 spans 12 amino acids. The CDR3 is CASSVSDSPLHF. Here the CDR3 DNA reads TGTGCCAGCAGCGTTTCGGATTCACCCCTCCACTTT. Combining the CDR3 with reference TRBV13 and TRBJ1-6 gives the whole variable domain AAGVIQSPRHLIKEKRETATLKCYPIPRHDTVYWYQQGPGQDPQFLISFYEKMQSDKGSIPDRFSAQQFSDYHSELNMSSLELGDSALYFCASSVSDSPLHFGNGTRLTVT.

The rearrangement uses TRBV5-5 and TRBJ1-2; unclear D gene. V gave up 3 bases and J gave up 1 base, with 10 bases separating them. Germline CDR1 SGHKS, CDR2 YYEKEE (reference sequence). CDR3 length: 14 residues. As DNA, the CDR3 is TGTGCCAGCAGCTCAGGAGGGCGTAACTATGGCTACACCTTC. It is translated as CASSSGGRNYGYTF.

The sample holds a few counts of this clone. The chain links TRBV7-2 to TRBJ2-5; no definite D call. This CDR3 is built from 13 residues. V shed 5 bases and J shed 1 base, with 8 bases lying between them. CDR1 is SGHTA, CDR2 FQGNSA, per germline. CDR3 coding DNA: TGTGCCAGCAGCCGTTTTAGCCAAGAGACCCAGTACTTC. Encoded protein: CASSRFSQETQYF. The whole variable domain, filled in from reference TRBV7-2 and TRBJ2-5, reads GAGVSQSPSNKVTEKGKDVELRCDPISGHTALYWYRQSLGQGLEFLIYFQGNSAPDKSGLPSDRFSAERTGGSVSTLTIQRTQQEDSAVYLCASSRFSQETQYFGPGTRLLVL.

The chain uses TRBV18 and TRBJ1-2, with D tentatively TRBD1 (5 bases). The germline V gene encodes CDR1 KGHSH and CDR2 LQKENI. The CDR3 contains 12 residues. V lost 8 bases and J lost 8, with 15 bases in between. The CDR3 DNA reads TGTGCCAGCAGATCTGGGGCTTTAGGCTACACCTTC. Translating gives CASRSGALGYTF.

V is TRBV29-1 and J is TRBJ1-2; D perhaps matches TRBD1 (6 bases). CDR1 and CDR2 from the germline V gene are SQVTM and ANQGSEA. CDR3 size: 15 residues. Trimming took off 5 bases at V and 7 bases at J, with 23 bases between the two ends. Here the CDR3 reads CSVMRDTTTSPGYTF. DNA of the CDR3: TGCAGCGTTATGAGGGACACCACTACAAGCCCTGGCTACACCTTC.